Shown below are 19 T cell receptor beta chains from a single sample sequenced in a study of blood T cells in healthy people across ages. Together with a sample-barcoded 5' primer, a J-beta primer mix was included in a second PCR lasting roughly 6 to 12 cycles. One entry per CDR3 protein, called by TCRdb with MiXCR from the 5' RACE reads. The sample comprises about 840,000 distinct CDR3 sequences, about 27% of which are singletons, and roughly 10% rests with the top ten. This sample also appeared in a second study, on T cells of mothers and their children.

The sequencing sample was made of blood. Source of these receptors: a woman in her thirties or forties in good health.

Regarding this clonotype: Germline is not matched at one junction end, which may reflect a read error. The J gene is TRBJ2-7, the V gene TRBV27; the match to TRBD2 covers 8 bases. Germline lookup yields CDR1 MNHEY and CDR2 SMNVEV (reference sequence). The CDR3 length is 14 residues. CDR3 in amino acids: CASSFVAGTKERYF. The CDR3, as DNA: TGTGCCAGCAGTTTCGTAGCGGGAACTAAAGAGCGGTACTTC.

The chain employs TRBV30 and TRBJ2-3; TRBD1 agrees at 7 bases. This CDR3 has 16 amino acids. CDR1 GTSNPN and CDR2 SVGIG come from the germline V gene (reference sequence). J gave up 3 bases and V 8 bases, and 17 bases lay outside the gene matches. The CDR3 sequence: CAGTVLRDKGTDTQYF. The CDR3 nucleotides are TGTGCCGGGACAGTCCTCCGGGACAAAGGAACAGATACGCAGTATTTT.

The J gene is TRBJ1-2, the V gene TRBV20-1; D call uncertain. This CDR3 has 14 amino acids. CDR1 DFQATT and CDR2 SNEGSKA come from the germline V gene (reference sequence). Trimming took 0 bases from V and 11 from J, leaving 19 bases between them. The DNA of the CDR3 is TGCAGTGCTAGAGATCAGGTCCGCGGTGGTGGTTACACCTTC. Protein product: CSARDQVRGGGYTF.

As regards this clonotype: Possible read error: a much larger clone is one base away. V gene TRBV20-1 combines with J gene TRBJ2-4, with 10 bases lining up with TRBD2. Germline V CDR1 and CDR2: DFQATT, SNEGSKA (reference sequence). With 5 bases clipped from V and 13 bases from J, the junction kept 14 bases outside the gene matches. This CDR3 has 14 residues. The CDR3 spells CSAAIAGGIYEQYF. The CDR3 DNA reads as TGCAGTGCTGCCATAGCGGGGGGTATCTATGAGCAGTACTTC.

The chain recombines TRBV7-2 with TRBJ1-2; TRBD1 matches at 12 bases. Germline V gene lookup returns CDR1 SGHTA and CDR2 FQGNSA. This CDR3 has 16 amino acids. The trim removed 5 bases at V and 7 bases at J, leaving 11 bases unmatched. CDR3 protein: CASSLIAGQGASGYTF. The DNA of the CDR3 is TGTGCCAGCAGCCTAATCGCGGGACAGGGGGCCTCTGGCTACACCTTC.

In this sample, this clonotype turned up a few times. J is TRBJ2-3 and V is TRBV10-3, with 8 positions matching TRBD2. The CDR3 has 15 residues. Germline loops: CDR1 ENHRY, CDR2 SYGVKD. The V gene end was trimmed by 5 bases and the J gene end by 2 bases; junction bases not matched to a gene: 6. The CDR3 protein is CAISSGGAHTDTQYF. The CDR3 nucleotides read TGTGCCATCAGTTCCGGGGGGGCCCACACAGATACGCAGTATTTT.

This clonotype came up a few times. The V gene is TRBV6-2 or TRBV6-3, the J gene TRBJ2-7; D is unresolved. The V gene's germline CDR1 is MNHEY and CDR2 SVGEGT. There are 12 residues in the CDR3. Trimming took 5 bases from V and 2 from J, leaving 7 bases between them. In nucleotides, the CDR3 is TGTGCCAGCAGTAAAGGCCCCTACGAGCAGTACTTC. This sequence encodes CASSKGPYEQYF.

Concerning this clonotype itself: A junction end diverges from the germline sequence, so it may reflect a read error. The rearrangement links TRBV12-3 or TRBV12-4 to TRBJ2-3, with a possible D match to TRBD2 (6 bases). This CDR3 has 16 amino acids. The CDR3 region has the DNA TGTGTCAGCAGTCCACCGGCTAGCGCAATTCCAGATACGCAGTATTTT. Amino acids: CVSSPPASAIPDTQYF.

There are many counts of this clonotype. CDR3 in DNA: TGTGCCAGCAGTTTCCTCGGACAGGGCCACTATGGCTACACCTTC. It encodes CASSFLGQGHYGYTF. The V and J genes are TRBV12-3 or TRBV12-4 and TRBJ1-2; 8 nucleotides agree with TRBD1. The CDR3 totals 15 residues. Trimming removed 3 bases from V and 3 bases from J; junction bases left unmatched: 6.

This clonotype was seen many times. CDR3 residues: CASSPNRGLKDEQYF. The CDR3 DNA reads as TGTGCCAGCAGTCCCAACAGGGGGCTTAAGGACGAGCAGTACTTC. The chain employs TRBV28 and TRBJ2-7, with 9 bases matching TRBD1. Germline V CDR1 and CDR2: MDHEN, SYDVKM. The CDR3 consists of 15 residues. After removal of 5 bases from V and 5 bases from J, the junction contained 10 bases not matched to a gene.

In its sample, this clonotype was seen once. Here the CDR3 omits its conserved ending phenylalanine or tryptophan, so a read error is the likely source. The DNA is left out, because the CDR3 cannot be placed on it with certainty; the CDR3 is given as TCRdb lists it. The chain recombines TRBV12-3 or TRBV12-4 with TRBJ2-3; the D segment call TRBD2 is taken from the table without a DNA check. With termini counted, the CDR3 has 15 amino acids. The chain's CDR3 is CASSLGRSSTDTQYS.

This clonotype was seen a few times. A clone one base away is much larger, so this may be a read error. The V and J genes are TRBV2 and TRBJ2-4; the match to TRBD1 covers 9 bases. CDR1 is SNHLY and CDR2 is FYNNEI in the germline V gene. J lost 6 bases, V lost 3 bases, and 6 bases had no gene match. This CDR3 is built from 15 residues. In DNA, the CDR3 is TGTGCCAGCAGTGAGAAGGGACAGGGTCGAAACATTCAGTACTTC. Its protein product is CASSEKGQGRNIQYF.

This clonotype came up a few times. This chain connects TRBV2 to TRBJ2-2, with 10 bases fitting TRBD2. V dropped 7 bases and J dropped 0; count of bases not matched to a gene: 11. This CDR3 has 18 residues. Germline V gene sequence: CDR1 SNHLY, CDR2 FYNNEI. In DNA form, the CDR3 reads TGTGCCAGCACCGAGGGTGTTAGCGGGGGGACGAACACCGGGGAGCTGTTTTTT. Translation: CASTEGVSGGTNTGELFF.

The chain is built from TRBV25-1 and TRBJ2-1, with no clear D. CDR1 MGHDK and CDR2 SYGVNS come from the germline V gene. The CDR3 has 8 residues. Trimming took off 7 bases at V and 13 bases at J, with 5 bases between the two ends. CDR3 DNA sequence: TGTGCCAGCACAGGCCAGTTCTTC. Protein: CASTGQFF.

As to this clonotype: A much larger clone lies one base from this, so it may be a read error. The genes are TRBV12-3 or TRBV12-4 and TRBJ1-2; 8 positions agree with TRBD1. The CDR3 sequence is 14 residues long. V dropped 6 bases and J dropped 5; count of bases not matched to a gene: 8. CDR3 loop: CASRSGTGGYGYTF. CDR3 DNA: TGTGCCAGCAGGTCGGGGACAGGAGGATATGGCTACACCTTC.

This clonotype was detected many times. V is TRBV5-1 and J is TRBJ2-5; 9 bases are shared with TRBD1. Trimming took 3 bases from V and 1 from J; bases not matched to a gene: 1. CDR1 SGHRS and CDR2 YFSETQ come from the germline V gene. The CDR3 contains 14 residues. CDR3 sequence reads: CASSWGQGQETQYF. The CDR3 nucleotides read TGCGCCAGCAGCTGGGGACAGGGCCAAGAGACCCAGTACTTC. Using reference TRBV5-1 and TRBJ2-5 for the parts outside the CDR3, the full variable domain is KAGVTQTPRYLIKTRGQQVTLSCSPISGHRSVSWYQQTPGQGLQFLFEYFSETQRNKGNFPGRFSGRQFSNSRSEMNVSTLELGDSALYLCASSWGQGQETQYFGPGTRLLVL.

The J gene is TRBJ1-2, the V gene TRBV2; 12 positions agree with TRBD1. Germline CDR1 is SNHLY and CDR2 is FYNNEI. CDR3 length: 15 amino acids. J lost 6 bases, V lost 6 bases, and 8 bases had no gene match. The CDR3 loop is CASSPTGTGGDGYTF. The CDR3 nucleotides read TGTGCCAGCAGCCCTACCGGGACAGGGGGCGATGGCTACACCTTC.

This clonotype was seen at least ten times. V gene TRBV10-3 combines with J gene TRBJ2-1; D ambiguous. There are 14 residues in the CDR3. V lost 7 bases and J 5 bases, leaving 15 bases between the germline ends. From germline, CDR1 is ENHRY and CDR2 SYGVKD. CDR3: CAIMPHGVDNEQFF. Here the CDR3 DNA reads TGTGCCATCATGCCCCATGGAGTAGACAATGAGCAGTTCTTC.

A single count supports this clonotype. One base away lies a much larger clone, so this may be a sequencing read error. This sequence joins TRBV10-3 and TRBJ2-7, with 7 bases fitting TRBD2. The length of the CDR3 is 15 residues. Germline-derived CDR1 and CDR2 are ENHRY and SYGVKD. The CDR3: CAISEGLAVTYGQYF. The CDR3 coding sequence is TGTGCCATCAGTGAGGGGCTAGCGGTAACCTACGGGCAGTACTTC.